This T cell receptor beta chain was sequenced during a study of blood T cell repertoires in COVID-19. Germline CDR1 and CDR2: LNHDA and SQIVND (reference sequence). This CDR3 is built from 14 residues. The trim removed 6 bases at V and 6 bases at J, leaving 10 bases unmatched. Only in-frame clones appear in the TCRdb table, and some are missing; sequencing was by immunoSEQ multiplex PCR. The sample shows a few hundred thousand clones, around 87% of them seen only once. The sequence came from a woman aged 40 to 50 with COVID-19, enrolled during active disease. The chain links TRBV19 to TRBJ1-1; 7 nucleotides match TRBD1. The specimen sequenced was peripheral blood. The CDR3 DNA sequence: TGTGCCAGTAGCCCACAGGGGTCGGTAGCTGAAGCTTTCTTT. Translated, it gives CASSPQGSVAEAFF.